The source of this T cell receptor (beta chain) is a study of immune heterogeneity within non-small cell lung tumors. On the study more broadly: The tumors comprised 4 squamous cell carcinomas, under 13 non-squamous carcinomas and 1 not otherwise specified.

Template was bulk tumor genomic DNA, roughly 600 ng per sample. Biopsies, several per primary tumor and spaced far apart, were collected during surgery. Undergoing curative surgery were patients whose non-small cell lung cancer was untreated and newly diagnosed. Newly diagnosed non-small cell lung cancer patients undergoing curative-intent surgery served as donors. Multiplex PCR amplified the TCR beta CDR3 region. Its first round ran for nine to eleven cycles with 32 V and 13 J primers. TCRdb used MiXCR to reprocess the multiplex PCR reads, holding one entry per CDR3 protein. The sample carries 20,000 to 25,000 distinct CDR3 sequences, around 28% recorded once. Study-level points and caveats: Recurrence of the same dominant CDR3 beta clonotypes was seen across tumor sites within a patient, and site-unique high-frequency clones were present alongside them. Local T-cell repertoire clonality was correlated with local tumor mutational burden, and the correlation was positive. It was moderate in strength but statistically significant (R 0.3 to 0.35).

Germline V gene data show CDR1 as SEHNR and CDR2 as FQNEAQ (reference sequence). V was pared by 2 bases and J by 4 bases, with 6 bases between. This CDR3 contains 12 residues. In its sample, this clonotype was seen many times. Antigen specificity is unknown. This TCR was sampled from a man in his forties with non-small cell lung cancer. This chain joins TRBV7-9 and TRBJ2-7; no reliable D call. Sequencing input: lung tumor tissue. The CDR3 loop is CASSLLGYEQYF. The DNA of the CDR3 is TGTGCCAGCAGCTTACTTGGGTACGAGCAGTACTTC.